The sequence of this T cell receptor (beta chain) was determined in a study of identical twins. This clonotype was counted only a few times. TCRdb recomputed calls from the 5' RACE reads with MiXCR, one row per CDR3 protein. This table holds some 760,000 distinct CDR3 sequences, 15% to 20% found once. CDR3 length: 15 residues. Trimming stripped 4 bases from V and 0 bases from J, with 10 bases between. CDR1 is MNHEY and CDR2 is SVGAGI in the germline V gene. These sequences were also reported in another study, on T cells expressing NK-cell markers. Per that study: For several experiments, T cell sorting was restricted to the alpha-beta TCR population by means of an anti-gamma-delta TCR antibody.

This chain connects TRBV6-5 to TRBJ2-1; D unresolved. The TCR comes from a woman between 18 and 29 years old in good health. Sequencing was carried out using PBMCs. The CDR3 DNA is TGTGCCAGCAGTTGGTGGGTCAGCTCCTACAATGAGCAGTTCTTC. Encoded protein: CASSWWVSSYNEQFF.